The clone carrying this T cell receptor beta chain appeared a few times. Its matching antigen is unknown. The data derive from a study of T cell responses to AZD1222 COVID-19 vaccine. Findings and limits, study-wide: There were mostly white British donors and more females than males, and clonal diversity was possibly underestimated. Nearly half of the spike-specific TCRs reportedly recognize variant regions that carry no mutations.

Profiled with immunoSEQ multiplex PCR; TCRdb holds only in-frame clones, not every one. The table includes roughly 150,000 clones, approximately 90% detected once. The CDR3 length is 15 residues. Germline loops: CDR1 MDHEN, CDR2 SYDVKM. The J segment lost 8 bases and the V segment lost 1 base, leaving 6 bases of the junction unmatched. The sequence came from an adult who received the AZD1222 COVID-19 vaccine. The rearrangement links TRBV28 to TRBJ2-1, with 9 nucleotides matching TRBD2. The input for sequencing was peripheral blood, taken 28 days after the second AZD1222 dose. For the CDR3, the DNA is TGTGCCAGCAGTTTATCTTCTAGCGGGACCGATGAGCAGTTCTTC. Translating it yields CASSLSSSGTDEQFF.